This paragraph covers one TCR beta chain sequence. The antigen is unknown. The data stem from a study of cytomegalovirus exposure and HLA in healthy donors. Trimming shortened V by 5 bases and J by 0 bases, and 11 bases separated the two germline ends. Germline V gene data show CDR1 as SGHAT and CDR2 as FQNNGV. The CDR3 spans 14 residues. Whole-study findings and limits: Apparent HLA restriction characterized most CMV-associated TCR beta chains in a later analysis.

This PCR relied on a set of 60 Vbeta primers and 13 Jbeta primers. Here immunoSEQ multiplex PCR was the method, and the copy in TCRdb shows in-frame clones only, minus some. Among about 150,000 clones listed, roughly 85% were seen once. This TCR was sampled from a woman under 30 in good health and CMV-seronegative. The sequenced sample was PBMCs. This sequence joins TRBV11-2 and TRBJ2-7; D is possibly TRBD1 (6 bases). This CDR3 is CASSTPRGSYEQYF. The CDR3 nucleotides are TGTGCCAGCAGCACCCCCAGGGGCTCCTACGAGCAGTACTTC. The full variable domain, its missing parts supplied by reference TRBV11-2 and TRBJ2-7, is EAGVAQSPRYKIIEKRQSVAFWCNPISGHATLYWYQQILGQGPKLLIQFQNNGVVDDSQLPKDRFSAERLKGVDSTLKIQPAKLEDSAVYLCASSTPRGSYEQYFGPGTRLTVT.